This record concerns one T cell receptor beta chain sequence. The antigen is unknown. Both 60 Vbeta primers and 13 Jbeta primers went into the PCR. Here immunoSEQ multiplex PCR was the method, and the copy in TCRdb shows in-frame clones only, minus some. The sample consists of fewer than 80,000 clones, under 80% of them appearing once. The data belong to a study of cytomegalovirus exposure and HLA in healthy donors. Germline V gives CDR1 SQVTM, CDR2 ANQGSEA. The CDR3 covers 12 residues. Trimming shortened V by 2 bases and J by 7 bases, and 9 bases separated the two germline ends. Study results and limitations: Sequencing probably produced one cluster of sequence variants that were highly shared. Prior analysis indicated that the majority of TCR beta V segments exhibited productivity approximately 87% or approximately 30% of the time.

The chain is built from TRBV29-1 and TRBJ2-1; a weak D match, TRBD1 (6 bases). The sequencing input was PBMCs. The clonotype comes from a woman aged 30 to 39 in good health and CMV-seronegative. The CDR3 spells CSVEIQGNEQFF. CDR3 nucleotides: TGCAGCGTTGAAATACAGGGTAATGAGCAGTTCTTC.